The present T cell receptor beta chain was sequenced within a study of control samples from healthy donors and cancer patients. Trimming removed 3 bases from V and 0 bases from J, with 9 bases in between. Germline V lookup: CDR1 LNHDA, CDR2 SQIVND (reference sequence). The CDR3 runs 14 residues. Sequenced by immunoSEQ multiplex PCR; TCRdb stores in-frame clones only, minus some. This sample has 100,000 to 150,000 clones, with about 88% found just once. Sequenced sample: blood. This chain links TRBV19 with TRBJ2-7; D gene unclear. This sequence originates from a man younger than 30 in good health. This CDR3 reads CASSIVGVSYEQYF. Written as DNA, the CDR3 is TGTGCCAGTAGTATTGTTGGGGTCTCCTACGAGCAGTACTTC.